These 27 T cell receptor beta chains were sequenced from one sample in a study of OX40 agonist ivuxolimab in advanced cancers. Libraries were prepared by immunoSEQ multiplex PCR; TCRdb keeps only in-frame clonotypes and omits some of them. The profile shows 70,000 or so clones, 80% to 90% of them singletons. The source material was CD4+ or CD8+ T cells sorted from blood, sampled in a trial of the OX40 agonist ivuxolimab. Every receptor here comes from an adult with an advanced solid tumor such as melanoma, head and neck, liver or kidney cancer.

This clone was observed a single time. V usage is TRBV6-1 and J usage is TRBJ1-4; D unresolved. V gave up 4 bases and J gave up 3 bases, with 12 bases separating them. Looked up from germline, CDR1 is MNHNS and CDR2 is SASEGT. CDR3 size: 15 residues. CDR3 nucleotide sequence: TGTGCCAGCAGTGTCCGGGGAGGTGCTAATGAAAAACTGTTTTTT. This codes for CASSVRGGANEKLFF.

This chain links TRBV4-1 with TRBJ2-1; either TRBD1 or TRBD2 may supply D (5 bases each). V lost 3 bases to trimming and J lost 4 bases, with 16 bases between them. The CDR3 sequence is 16 residues long. CDR1 and CDR2 (germline): MGHRA, YSYEKL. As DNA, the CDR3 is TGCGCCAGCAGCCAGGACACCGGGACCGCTTACAATGAGCAGTTCTTC. Amino acids: CASSQDTGTAYNEQFF.

The chain joins TRBV2 to TRBJ2-1; 12 nucleotides line up with TRBD2. From germline, CDR1 is SNHLY and CDR2 FYNNEI. This CDR3 spans 16 amino acids. With V trimmed by 4 bases and J by 4 bases, 5 bases remained unmatched. The CDR3 nucleotides are TGTGCCAGCAGTGGGTCTAGCGGGGGGGCATACAATGAGCAGTTCTTC. It codes for CASSGSSGGAYNEQFF.

The V call is TRBV5-7, the J call TRBJ1-4; D remains ambiguous. TRBV5-7 is treated as an ORF (open reading frame) with a function not yet certain. This CDR3 has 14 amino acids. V was clipped by 6 bases and J by 11 bases, with 20 bases between them. The CDR3, as DNA: TGTGCCAGCACCCGGAGGCCGTGCAGGACGAAACTGTTTTTT. Translating gives CASTRRPCRTKLFF.

The chain uses TRBV5-8 and TRBJ2-1, with TRBD1 matching over 8 bases. The germline V gene encodes CDR1 SGHTS and CDR2 YDEGEE. With 7 bases clipped from V and 10 bases from J, the junction kept 10 bases outside the gene matches. The CDR3 is 13 amino acids. The CDR3 sequence: CASFILYRGEQFF. The CDR3 DNA follows: TGTGCCAGCTTCATCCTTTACAGGGGGGAGCAGTTCTTC.

The gene calls are TRBV18 and TRBJ2-7; D possibly corresponds to TRBD1 (6 bases). CDR1 is KGHSH and CDR2 is LQKENI in the germline V gene. This CDR3 has 13 residues. Trimming removed 1 base at V and 5 bases at J, with 9 bases between. DNA of the CDR3: TGTGCCAGCTCACCACGACAGGAGCACGAGCAGTACTTC. Its translation: CASSPRQEHEQYF.

This chain links TRBV6-1 with TRBJ2-7; 10 bases align to TRBD1. V lost 4 bases to trimming and J lost 6 bases; unmatched junction nucleotides: 6. The germline V gene has CDR1 MNHNS and CDR2 SASEGT. CDR3 length: 14 residues. The chain's CDR3 is CASSGGQGYREQYF. CDR3 coding DNA: TGTGCCAGCAGTGGGGGACAGGGGTACCGCGAGCAGTACTTC.

The chain joins TRBV25-1 to TRBJ1-4, with a weak D call TRBD1 (5 bases). Germline CDR1 is MGHDK and CDR2 is SYGVNS. Trimming removed 6 bases at V and 2 bases at J, with 7 bases between. This CDR3 is 13 amino acids long. The CDR3 region is CASRDSTNEKLFF. DNA for the CDR3: TGTGCCAGCAGAGACAGCACTAATGAAAAACTGTTTTTT.

There are a few counts of this clone. The chain is built from TRBV18 and TRBJ2-7, with D uncertain. The germline V and J ends were trimmed by 3 bases and 7 bases, with 10 bases remaining between them. CDR3 length equals 12 residues. Germline assignment: CDR1 KGHSH and CDR2 LQKENI. Here the CDR3 reads CASSPSTGEQYF. The CDR3 nucleotides are TGTGCCAGCTCACCCTCGACCGGGGAGCAGTACTTC.

There are a few counts of this clone. This chain uses TRBV7-8 with TRBJ1-2; TRBD1 agrees at 8 bases. Trimming took 4 bases from V and 5 from J; bases not matched to a gene: 9. Germline CDR1 and CDR2: SGHVS and FQNEAQ. The CDR3 covers 15 residues. CDR3 sequence (DNA): TGTGCCAGCAGCTCCCGGACAGGGATCGGGTATGGCTACACCTTC. Encoded protein: CASSSRTGIGYGYTF.

The rearrangement joins TRBV6-4 to TRBJ2-2; D assignment may be TRBD1 or TRBD2 (5 bases each). Germline CDR1 MRHNA, CDR2 SNTAGT. This CDR3 is 13 amino acids long. Trimming removed 5 bases from V and 3 bases from J, with 7 bases in between. The chain's CDR3 is CASSPGHTGELFF. In DNA form, the CDR3 reads TGTGCCAGCAGTCCGGGGCACACCGGGGAGCTGTTTTTT.

This rearrangement joins TRBV6-5 to TRBJ1-1, with 8 bases aligning to TRBD1. Germline CDR1 reads MNHEY; CDR2 reads SVGAGI. V shed 7 bases and J 5 bases; nucleotides not matched to a gene: 9. CDR3 length: 14 amino acids. The CDR3 region has the DNA TGTGCCAGCACCATACAGGGGGGAGGGACTGAAGCTTTCTTT. As protein: CASTIQGGGTEAFF.

J is TRBJ2-2 and V is TRBV21-1. TRBV21-1 constitutes a pseudogene. This CDR3 spans 13 amino acids. The CDR3 nucleotides are TGTGCCAGCAGCAAAGAGGACACCGGGGAGCTGTTTTTT. Protein sequence: CASSKEDTGELFF.

The chain recombines TRBV14 with TRBJ1-2; the D gene is possibly TRBD1 (5 bases). The CDR3 is 17 amino acids. V gave up 1 base and J gave up 2 bases, with 17 bases separating them. Germline values: CDR1 SGHDN, CDR2 FVKESK. The CDR3 coding sequence is TGTGCCAGCAGCCAAGTTGGGACCTTTCAATCCAACTATGGCTACACCTTC. It specifies CASSQVGTFQSNYGYTF.

This clone was observed a single time. The chain couples TRBV19 to TRBJ1-1, with D unclear. Germline CDR1 LNHDA, CDR2 SQIVND (reference sequence). Trimming pared 3 bases from V and 5 bases from J, leaving 4 bases between. This CDR3 has 11 amino acids. The CDR3 DNA is TGTGCCAGTAGTATGAGGACTGAAGCTTTCTTT. This encodes CASSMRTEAFF.

This sequence joins TRBV6-1 and TRBJ2-4; 8 bases agree with TRBD1. The CDR3 spans 14 residues. The germline V gene has CDR1 MNHNS and CDR2 SASEGT. The junction had 10 bases not matched to a gene; V was cut back by 7 bases and J by 8 bases. The CDR3 is CASTGQGKGDIQYF. In nucleotides, the CDR3 is TGTGCCAGCACCGGACAGGGTAAGGGGGACATTCAGTACTTC.

The rearrangement links TRBV7-3 to TRBJ2-1; the D gene could be TRBD1 or TRBD2 (6 bases each). The CDR3 has 15 amino acids. The germline V gene encodes CDR1 SGHTA and CDR2 FQGTGA. Deletions cut 6 bases from V and 7 bases from J, with 19 bases between. CDR3 amino acids: CASSRGGTPRNEQFF. The CDR3 DNA sequence: TGTGCCAGCAGTAGGGGCGGGACACCACGGAATGAGCAGTTCTTC.

The gene calls are TRBV18 and TRBJ1-6; 10 bases align to TRBD1. V was pared by 4 bases and J by 5 bases, with 2 bases of the junction left unmatched. The CDR3 is 15 residues long. From germline, CDR1 is KGHSH and CDR2 LQKENI. CDR3 protein: CASSLTGGDNSPLHF. CDR3 in DNA: TGTGCCAGCTCACTGACAGGGGGCGATAATTCACCCCTCCACTTT.

The V and J genes are TRBV5-6 and TRBJ2-3; no firm D call. The V end lost 2 bases, the J end lost 3 bases, and 4 bases lay between the germline ends. The CDR3 runs to 12 residues. Germline V gene data show CDR1 as SGHDT and CDR2 as YYEEEE. CDR3 residues: CASSLTTDTQYF. As DNA, the CDR3 is TGTGCCAGCAGCTTAACAACAGATACGCAGTATTTT.

V is TRBV14 and J is TRBJ2-3, with D possibly matching TRBD2 (5 bases). The V and J ends lost 4 bases and 5 bases respectively, with 16 bases between them. The CDR3 spans 15 residues. Germline V gives CDR1 SGHDN, CDR2 FVKESK. The CDR3 protein is CASSRQTIRKDTQYF. CDR3 DNA: TGTGCCAGCAGCCGTCAGACTATTAGAAAAGATACGCAGTATTTT.

The rearrangement joins TRBV7-3 to TRBJ2-3; 9 positions agree with TRBD2. The CDR3 is 16 amino acids. Trimming took 5 bases from V and 2 from J; bases not matched to a gene: 8. Germline CDR1 reads SGHTA; CDR2 reads FQGTGA. CDR3 amino acids: CASSPLVAGDTDTQYF. CDR3 DNA: TGTGCCAGCAGCCCTCTGGTAGCGGGGGACACAGATACGCAGTATTTT.

The V call is TRBV11-3, the J call TRBJ2-1; the D is unclear. Germline CDR1 is SGHNT and CDR2 is YENEEA. The length of the CDR3 is 12 residues. The V end was cut by 1 base, the J end by 8 bases, with 6 bases between. CDR3 sequence: CASSLGWDEQFF. The DNA of the CDR3 is TGTGCCAGCAGCTTAGGCTGGGATGAGCAGTTCTTC.

The chain recombines TRBV19 with TRBJ1-1; D perhaps matches TRBD1 (5 bases). The CDR3 runs to 12 residues. The germline V and J ends were trimmed by 10 bases and 0 bases, with 9 bases remaining between them. From germline, CDR1 is LNHDA and CDR2 SQIVND (reference sequence). The CDR3 region is CATSTVNTEAFF. DNA of the CDR3: TGTGCCACCTCGACAGTGAACACTGAAGCTTTCTTT.

This chain uses TRBV5-4 with TRBJ2-3, with 7 bases that match TRBD2. The CDR3 has 15 residues. From germline, CDR1 is SGHNT and CDR2 YYREEE (reference sequence). The junction had 6 bases not matched to a gene; V was cut back by 4 bases and J by 1 base. The CDR3 DNA is TGTGCCAGCAGCGGCGGGCTAGCGGGCACAGATACGCAGTATTTT. Its translation: CASSGGLAGTDTQYF.

V usage is TRBV5-1 and J usage is TRBJ2-1, with 13 bases fitting TRBD2. Trimming cost V 0 bases and J 4 bases; bases outside gene matches: 10. The CDR3 extends over 19 amino acids. Germline V gene lookup returns CDR1 SGHRS and CDR2 YFSETQ. CDR3 DNA: TGCGCCAGCAGCTTGGCCTCGACTAGCGGGGGGTTAGGATACAATGAGCAGTTCTTC. Its translation: CASSLASTSGGLGYNEQFF.

This clone was observed a single time. Here the CDR3 DNA reads TGTGCCAGCAGCTTGGCCGGACAGGGGGCGGGCACCGGGGAGCTGTTTTTT. Amino acid sequence: CASSLAGQGAGTGELFF. This rearrangement joins TRBV5-4 to TRBJ2-2; 11 bases fit TRBD1. V was clipped by 0 bases and J by 4 bases; unmatched bases: 5. The CDR3 consists of 17 residues. CDR1 is SGHNT and CDR2 is YYREEE in the germline V gene (reference sequence).

The CDR3 DNA reads as TGTGCCATCAGTGAGTTACAGGGTGAGGGCGAGCAGTACTTC. Its protein product is CAISELQGEGEQYF. J is TRBJ2-7 and V is TRBV10-3; D may be TRBD1 (6 bases). Germline assignment: CDR1 ENHRY and CDR2 SYGVKD. Trimming cost V 1 base and J 6 bases, with 13 bases left between them. The CDR3 is made up of 14 amino acids.